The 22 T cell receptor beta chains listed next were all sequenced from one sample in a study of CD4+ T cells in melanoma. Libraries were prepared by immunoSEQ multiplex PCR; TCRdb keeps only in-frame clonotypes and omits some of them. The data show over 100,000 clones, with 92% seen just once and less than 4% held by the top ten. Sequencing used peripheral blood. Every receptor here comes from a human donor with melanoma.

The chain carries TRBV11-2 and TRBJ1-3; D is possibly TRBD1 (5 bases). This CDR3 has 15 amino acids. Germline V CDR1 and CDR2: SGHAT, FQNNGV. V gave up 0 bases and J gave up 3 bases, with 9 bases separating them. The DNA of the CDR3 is TGTGCCAGCAGCTTAGACCCGGGGCTTGGAAACACCATATATTTT. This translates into CASSLDPGLGNTIYF.

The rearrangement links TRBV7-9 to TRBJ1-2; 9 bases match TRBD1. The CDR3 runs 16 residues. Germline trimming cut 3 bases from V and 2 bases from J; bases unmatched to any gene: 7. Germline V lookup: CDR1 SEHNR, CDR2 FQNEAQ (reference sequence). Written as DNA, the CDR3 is TGTGCCAGCAGCTTCGGGACAGGGACAGGGAACTATGGCTACACCTTC. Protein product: CASSFGTGTGNYGYTF.

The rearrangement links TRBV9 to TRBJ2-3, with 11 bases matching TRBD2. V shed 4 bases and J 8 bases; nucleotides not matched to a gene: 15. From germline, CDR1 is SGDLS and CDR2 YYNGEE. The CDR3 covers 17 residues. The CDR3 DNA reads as TGTGCCAGCAGCACAAAACCGGGACTAGCGGCAGGAGGTACGCAGTATTTT. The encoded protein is CASSTKPGLAAGGTQYF.

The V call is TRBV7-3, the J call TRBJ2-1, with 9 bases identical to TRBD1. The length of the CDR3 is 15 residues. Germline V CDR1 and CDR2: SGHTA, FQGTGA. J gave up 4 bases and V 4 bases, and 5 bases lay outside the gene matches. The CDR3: CASSSTGGGYNEQFF. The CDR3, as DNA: TGTGCCAGCAGCTCGACAGGGGGGGGATACAATGAGCAGTTCTTC. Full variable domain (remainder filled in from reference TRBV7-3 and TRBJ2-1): GAGVSQTPSNKVTEKGKYVELRCDPISGHTALYWYRQSLGQGPEFLIYFQGTGAADDSGLPNDRFFAVRPEGSVSTLKIQRTERGDSAVYLCASSSTGGGYNEQFFGPGTRLTVL.

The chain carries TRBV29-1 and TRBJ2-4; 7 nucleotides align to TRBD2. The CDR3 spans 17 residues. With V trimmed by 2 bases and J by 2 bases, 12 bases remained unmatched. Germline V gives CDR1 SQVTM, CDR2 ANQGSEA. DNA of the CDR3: TGCAGCGTTGAACGGGTCGGGGGGAGCTTTACCAAAAACATTCAGTACTTC. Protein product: CSVERVGGSFTKNIQYF.

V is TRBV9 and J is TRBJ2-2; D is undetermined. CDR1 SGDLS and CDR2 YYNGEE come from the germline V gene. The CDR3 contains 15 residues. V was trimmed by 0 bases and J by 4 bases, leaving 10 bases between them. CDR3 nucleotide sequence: TGTGCCAGCAGCGTAGCCTCTAGTGCCACCGGGGAGCTGTTTTTT. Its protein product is CASSVASSATGELFF.

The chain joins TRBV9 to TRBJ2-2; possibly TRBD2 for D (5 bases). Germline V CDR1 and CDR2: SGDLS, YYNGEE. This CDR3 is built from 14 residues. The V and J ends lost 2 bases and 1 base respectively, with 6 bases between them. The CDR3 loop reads CASSVRENTGELFF. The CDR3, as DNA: TGTGCCAGCAGCGTTCGGGAGAACACCGGGGAGCTGTTTTTT.

The CDR3 region is CASSSSSFRRPTTDTQYF. CDR3 DNA sequence: TGTGCCAGCAGTTCGTCCTCGTTTAGGCGACCTACCACAGATACGCAGTATTTT. This sequence joins TRBV28 and TRBJ2-3, with unresolved D. Trimming removed 4 bases at V and 2 bases at J, with 22 bases between. The CDR3 is 18 residues long. Germline lookup yields CDR1 MDHEN and CDR2 SYDVKM.

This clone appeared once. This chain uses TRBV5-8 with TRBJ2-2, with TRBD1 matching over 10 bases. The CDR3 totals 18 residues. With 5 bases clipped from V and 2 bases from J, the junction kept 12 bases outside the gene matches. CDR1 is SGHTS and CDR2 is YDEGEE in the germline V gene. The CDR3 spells CASRSDRGPTTNTGELFF. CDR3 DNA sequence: TGTGCCAGCAGATCAGACAGGGGGCCAACGACCAACACCGGGGAGCTGTTTTTT.

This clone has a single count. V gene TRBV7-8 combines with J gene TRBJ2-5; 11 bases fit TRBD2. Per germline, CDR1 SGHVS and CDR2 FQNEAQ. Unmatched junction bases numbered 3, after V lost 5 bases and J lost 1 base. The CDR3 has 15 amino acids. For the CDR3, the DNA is TGTGCCAGCAGCGCCGGGACTAGCGGCCAAGAGACCCAGTACTTC. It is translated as CASSAGTSGQETQYF. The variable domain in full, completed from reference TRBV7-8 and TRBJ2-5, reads GAGVSQSPRYKVAKRGQDVALRCDPISGHVSLFWYQQALGQGPEFLTYFQNEAQLDKSGLPSDRFFAERPEGSVSTLKIQRTQQEDSAVYLCASSAGTSGQETQYFGPGTRLLVL.

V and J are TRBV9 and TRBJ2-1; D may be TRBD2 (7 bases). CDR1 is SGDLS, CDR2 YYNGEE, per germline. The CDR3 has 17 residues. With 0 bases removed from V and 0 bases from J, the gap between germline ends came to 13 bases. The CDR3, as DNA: TGTGCCAGCAGCGTAGGGGGGGGCTGGAGCTCCTACAATGAGCAGTTCTTC. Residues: CASSVGGGWSSYNEQFF.

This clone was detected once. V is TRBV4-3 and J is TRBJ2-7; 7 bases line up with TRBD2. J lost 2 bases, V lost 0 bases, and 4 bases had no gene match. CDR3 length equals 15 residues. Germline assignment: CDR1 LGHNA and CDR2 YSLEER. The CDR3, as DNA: TGCGCCAGCAGCCAAGAACCTAGCGGAACCTACGAGCAGTACTTC. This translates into CASSQEPSGTYEQYF.

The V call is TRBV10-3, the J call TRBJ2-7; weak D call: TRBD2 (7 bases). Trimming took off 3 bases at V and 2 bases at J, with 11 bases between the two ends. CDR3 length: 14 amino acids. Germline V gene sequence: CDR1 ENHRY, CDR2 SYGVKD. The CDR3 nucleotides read TGTGCCATCAGTGACCAGCGGGACACCTACGAGCAGTACTTC. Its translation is CAISDQRDTYEQYF.

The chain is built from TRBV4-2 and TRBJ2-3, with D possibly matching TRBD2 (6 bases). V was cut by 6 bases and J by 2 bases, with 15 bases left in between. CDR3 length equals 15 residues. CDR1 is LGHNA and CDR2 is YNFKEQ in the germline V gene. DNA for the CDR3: TGTGCCAGCAGGGGCCTCCCGGGAGCCACAGATACGCAGTATTTT. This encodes CASRGLPGATDTQYF.

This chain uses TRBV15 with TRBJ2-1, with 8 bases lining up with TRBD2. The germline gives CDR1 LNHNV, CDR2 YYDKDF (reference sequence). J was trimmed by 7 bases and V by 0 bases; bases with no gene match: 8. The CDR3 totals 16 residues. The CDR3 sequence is CATSRDKGLVSNEQFF. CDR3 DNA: TGTGCCACCAGCAGAGATAAGGGACTAGTGAGTAATGAGCAGTTCTTC.

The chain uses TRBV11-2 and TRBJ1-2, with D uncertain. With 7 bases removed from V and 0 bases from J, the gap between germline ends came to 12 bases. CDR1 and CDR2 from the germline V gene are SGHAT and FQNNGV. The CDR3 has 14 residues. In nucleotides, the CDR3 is TGTGCCAGCACCTCGGCAAGGGCTAACTATGGCTACACCTTC. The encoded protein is CASTSARANYGYTF.

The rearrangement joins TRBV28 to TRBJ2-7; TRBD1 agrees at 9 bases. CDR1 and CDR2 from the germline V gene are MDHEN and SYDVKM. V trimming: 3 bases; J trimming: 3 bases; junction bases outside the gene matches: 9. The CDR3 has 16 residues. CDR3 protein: CASSLGQGRDYYEQYF. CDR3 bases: TGTGCCAGCAGTTTGGGACAGGGTCGGGATTACTACGAGCAGTACTTC. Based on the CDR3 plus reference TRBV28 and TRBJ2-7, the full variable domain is DVKVTQSSRYLVKRTGEKVFLECVQDMDHENMFWYRQDPGLGLRLIYFSYDVKMKEKGDIPEGYSVSREKKERFSLILESASTNQTSMYLCASSLGQGRDYYEQYFGPGTRLTVT.

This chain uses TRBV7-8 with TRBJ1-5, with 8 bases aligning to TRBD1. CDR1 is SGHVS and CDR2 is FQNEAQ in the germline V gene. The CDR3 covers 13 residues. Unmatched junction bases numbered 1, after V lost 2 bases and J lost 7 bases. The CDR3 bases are TGTGCCAGCAGCTTACAGGGGGCCCAGCCCCAGCATTTT. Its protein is CASSLQGAQPQHF.

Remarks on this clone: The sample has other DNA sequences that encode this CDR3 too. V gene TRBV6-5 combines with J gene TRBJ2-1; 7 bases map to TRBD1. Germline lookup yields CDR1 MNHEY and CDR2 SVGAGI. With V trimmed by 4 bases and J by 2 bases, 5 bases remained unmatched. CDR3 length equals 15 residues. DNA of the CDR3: TGTGCCAGCAGTTCACAGGGGACAACCTACAATGAGCAGTTCTTC. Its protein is CASSSQGTTYNEQFF.

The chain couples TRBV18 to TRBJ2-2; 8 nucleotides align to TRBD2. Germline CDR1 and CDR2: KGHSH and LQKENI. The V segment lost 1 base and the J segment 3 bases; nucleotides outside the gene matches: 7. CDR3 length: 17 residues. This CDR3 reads CASSPQGTSRDTGELFF. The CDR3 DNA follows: TGTGCCAGCTCACCACAAGGGACTAGTAGAGACACCGGGGAGCTGTTTTTT. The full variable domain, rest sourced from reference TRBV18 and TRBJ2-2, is NAGVMQNPRHLVRRRGQEARLRCSPMKGHSHVYWYRQLPEEGLKFMVYLQKENIIDESGMPKERFSAEFPKEGPSILRIQQVVRGDSAAYFCASSPQGTSRDTGELFFGEGSRLTVL.

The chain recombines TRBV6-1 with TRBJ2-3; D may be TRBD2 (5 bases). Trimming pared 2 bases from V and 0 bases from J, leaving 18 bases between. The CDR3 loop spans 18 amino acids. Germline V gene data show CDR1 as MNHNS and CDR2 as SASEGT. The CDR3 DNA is TGTGCCAGCAGTGAAAAATGGTTGAGGGAACGGAGCACAGATACGCAGTATTTT. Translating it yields CASSEKWLRERSTDTQYF.

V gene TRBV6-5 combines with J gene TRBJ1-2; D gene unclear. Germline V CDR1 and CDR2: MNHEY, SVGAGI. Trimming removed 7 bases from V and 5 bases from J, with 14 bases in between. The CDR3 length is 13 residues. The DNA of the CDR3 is TGTGCCAGCAACCGGTCACCCCTTTATGGCTACACCTTC. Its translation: CASNRSPLYGYTF.